In its sample, the clone carrying this T cell receptor beta chain was seen once. The sample originates from a study of cytomegalovirus exposure and HLA in healthy donors. In germline, CDR1 is SGHNT, CDR2 YYREEE (reference sequence). The CDR3 totals 15 residues. V gave up 0 bases and J gave up 3 bases; unmatched junction bases: 4. PCR involved 60 Vbeta and 13 Jbeta primers. Data came from immunoSEQ multiplex PCR; TCRdb stores just in-frame clones and leaves some out. The sample yields 85,000 to 120,000 clones, roughly 70% seen once. The sequence came from a male donor in good health and CMV-seropositive. This chain uses TRBV5-4 with TRBJ2-3; TRBD2 aligns across 7 bases. The sequenced sample was PBMCs. CDR3 DNA sequence: TGTGCCAGCAGCTTGGAACTAGCGCCGACAGATACGCAGTATTTT. It is translated as CASSLELAPTDTQYF. The full variable domain, with the rest looked up from reference TRBV5-4 and TRBJ2-3, is ETGVTQSPTHLIKTRGQQVTLRCSSQSGHNTVSWYQQALGQGPQFIFQYYREEENGRGNFPPRFSGLQFPNYSSELNVNALELDDSALYLCASSLELAPTDTQYFGPGTRLTVL.